This is a list of T cell receptor beta chains from one sample in a study of cytomegalovirus exposure and HLA in healthy donors. Method: immunoSEQ multiplex PCR; TCRdb's copy keeps in-frame clones and lacks some. The top ten hold roughly 6.7% of the sample, which has 150,000 to 200,000 clones, 84% seen once. Sequencing used PBMCs. Receptors originate from a man aged 50 to 60 in good health and CMV-seropositive. Each CDR3 is given with its conserved first and last residue. Each record gives: CDR3 length, clone size, D gene, J gene, V gene, CDR3 DNA, CDR3 protein. D genes are given only for firm matches. The size field is filled for only some rows; it gives once, few, many or a size class.

len: 17
abundance: -
d_gene: TRBD2
j_gene: TRBJ2-5
v_gene: TRBV29-1
CDR3nt: TGCAGCGTTGAACCCCTGCCTAGCGGGAGGGTATGGGAGACCCAGTACTTC
CDR3aa: CSVEPLPSGRVWETQYF

len: 15
abundance: -
d_gene: TRBD1
j_gene: TRBJ1-1
v_gene: TRBV19
CDR3nt: TGTGCCAGTAGTATCGGACAGGGAAGGGACACTGAAGCTTTCTTT
CDR3aa: CASSIGQGRDTEAFF

len: 16
abundance: -
d_gene: TRBD2
j_gene: TRBJ2-1
v_gene: TRBV18
CDR3nt: TGTGCCAGCTCAAGAGCGGGAGTCGCGCAATACAATGAGCAGTTCTTC
CDR3aa: CASSRAGVAQYNEQFF

len: 12
abundance: -
d_gene: -
j_gene: TRBJ1-1
v_gene: TRBV2
CDR3nt: TGTGCCAGCAGGGACGGGGGCACTGAAGCTTTCTTT
CDR3aa: CASRDGGTEAFF

len: 14
abundance: -
d_gene: -
j_gene: TRBJ2-5
v_gene: TRBV5-1
CDR3nt: TGCGCCAGCAGCTTTAACCTAGACCAAGAGACCCAGTACTTC
CDR3aa: CASSFNLDQETQYF

len: 16
abundance: -
d_gene: TRBD2
j_gene: TRBJ2-1
v_gene: TRBV10-1
CDR3nt: TGCGCCAGCAGTGAGCTAGCGGGGACCTCCTACAATGAGCAGTTCTTC
CDR3aa: CASSELAGTSYNEQFF

len: 17
abundance: -
d_gene: TRBD1
j_gene: TRBJ1-5
v_gene: TRBV15
CDR3nt: TGTGCCACCAGCAGGGGAGGACAGGGCTCGTACAATCAGCCCCAGCATTTT
CDR3aa: CATSRGGQGSYNQPQHF

len: 14
abundance: -
d_gene: TRBD1
j_gene: TRBJ1-1
v_gene: TRBV6-6
CDR3nt: TGTGCCAGCAGTTCCGGACAGGGATGGACTGAAGCTTTCTTT
CDR3aa: CASSSGQGWTEAFF

len: 15
abundance: few
d_gene: -
j_gene: TRBJ1-2
v_gene: TRBV27
CDR3nt: TGTGCCAGCAGCCCCGAGGTGGGGGCTCCCTATGGCTACACCTTC
CDR3aa: CASSPEVGAPYGYTF

len: 14
abundance: -
d_gene: -
j_gene: TRBJ1-5
v_gene: TRBV5-1
CDR3nt: TGCGCCAGCAGTACGACAGGATTTGGGCAGCCCCAGCATTTT
CDR3aa: CASSTTGFGQPQHF

len: 15
abundance: -
d_gene: TRBD2
j_gene: TRBJ2-3
v_gene: TRBV7-3
CDR3nt: TGTGCCAGCAGCTCGACTAGCGGGATCACAGATACGCAGTATTTT
CDR3aa: CASSSTSGITDTQYF

len: 13
abundance: -
d_gene: -
j_gene: TRBJ2-5
v_gene: TRBV7-9
CDR3nt: TGTGCCAGCAGCTTTTGGCTTGCCGAGACCCAGTACTTC
CDR3aa: CASSFWLAETQYF

len: 15
abundance: -
d_gene: TRBD2
j_gene: TRBJ2-7
v_gene: TRBV5-1
CDR3nt: TGCGCCAGCAGCTTTAATAGCGGGGGCTCCTACGAGCAGTACTTC
CDR3aa: CASSFNSGGSYEQYF

len: 16
abundance: -
d_gene: TRBD2
j_gene: TRBJ2-3
v_gene: TRBV7-8
CDR3nt: TGTGCCAGCAGCCAGCGAAGTAGCGGGAGCGCCGATACGCAGTATTTT
CDR3aa: CASSQRSSGSADTQYF

len: 15
abundance: -
d_gene: -
j_gene: TRBJ2-3
v_gene: TRBV11-3
CDR3nt: TGTGCCAGCAGCTTAGGGGCAGCTAGCACAGATACGCAGTATTTT
CDR3aa: CASSLGAASTDTQYF

len: 14
abundance: -
d_gene: -
j_gene: TRBJ1-1
v_gene: TRBV5-1
CDR3nt: TGCGCCAGCAGCTTCGGGAAATTGAACACTGAAGCTTTCTTT
CDR3aa: CASSFGKLNTEAFF

len: 14
abundance: few
d_gene: TRBD2
j_gene: TRBJ2-5
v_gene: TRBV5-1
CDR3nt: TGCGCCAGCAGCCTCGGGACTAGCGGAAGGACCCAGTACTTC
CDR3aa: CASSLGTSGRTQYF

len: 15
abundance: -
d_gene: -
j_gene: TRBJ2-3
v_gene: TRBV7-9
CDR3nt: TGTGCCAGCAGCTTAGCCCCGGGGGACACAGATACGCAGTATTTT
CDR3aa: CASSLAPGDTDTQYF

len: 13
abundance: -
d_gene: -
j_gene: TRBJ2-3
v_gene: TRBV5-4
CDR3nt: TGTGCCAGCAGCCTCGGTCGCACAGATACGCAGTATTTT
CDR3aa: CASSLGRTDTQYF

len: 15
abundance: -
d_gene: -
j_gene: TRBJ1-2
v_gene: TRBV6-5
CDR3nt: TGTGCCAGCAGTTACTCAGGACTCCTCCACTATGGCTACACCTTC
CDR3aa: CASSYSGLLHYGYTF

len: 16
abundance: -
d_gene: TRBD1
j_gene: TRBJ1-1
v_gene: TRBV7-6
CDR3nt: TGTGCCAGCAGCTTAGTCGGACAGGGGGAGGACACTGAAGCTTTCTTT
CDR3aa: CASSLVGQGEDTEAFF

len: 14
abundance: -
d_gene: -
j_gene: TRBJ2-1
v_gene: TRBV6-5
CDR3nt: TGTGCCAGCAGCTCTTCACCGGAGGGGAATGAGCAGTTCTTC
CDR3aa: CASSSSPEGNEQFF

len: 13
abundance: few
d_gene: TRBD1
j_gene: TRBJ2-2
v_gene: TRBV5-6
CDR3nt: TGTGCCAGCATCGGGGACAGGGACGGGGAGCTGTTTTTT
CDR3aa: CASIGDRDGELFF

len: 16
abundance: -
d_gene: TRBD2
j_gene: TRBJ2-2
v_gene: TRBV2
CDR3nt: TGTGCCAGCAAGGGACTAGCGGGGGAGGGGACCGGGGAGCTGTTTTTT
CDR3aa: CASKGLAGEGTGELFF

len: 19
abundance: -
d_gene: TRBD1
j_gene: TRBJ2-6
v_gene: TRBV13
CDR3nt: TGTGCCAGCAGCCCAAGAACGGACAGGTTTTCCTCTGGGGCCAACGTCCTGACTTTC
CDR3aa: CASSPRTDRFSSGANVLTF

len: 13
abundance: -
d_gene: TRBD1
j_gene: TRBJ1-5
v_gene: TRBV27
CDR3nt: TGTGCCAGCAGCGGGAACAGGGGACAGCCCCAGCATTTT
CDR3aa: CASSGNRGQPQHF

len: 17
abundance: once
d_gene: -
j_gene: TRBJ1-2
v_gene: TRBV7-9
CDR3nt: TGTGCCAGCAGCTTAGTTGGGGGCGAGGGTATGAACTATGGCTACACCTTC
CDR3aa: CASSLVGGEGMNYGYTF

len: 12
abundance: -
d_gene: -
j_gene: TRBJ1-1
v_gene: TRBV2
CDR3nt: TGTGCCAGCAGTGGCGGGGGATCTGAAGCTTTCTTT
CDR3aa: CASSGGGSEAFF

len: 14
abundance: -
d_gene: TRBD2
j_gene: TRBJ2-1
v_gene: TRBV4-1
CDR3nt: TGCGCCAGCAGCCAAGTAGCGGGAGCCAATGAGCAGTTCTTC
CDR3aa: CASSQVAGANEQFF

len: 16
abundance: -
d_gene: TRBD1
j_gene: TRBJ2-5
v_gene: TRBV11-2
CDR3nt: TGTGCCAGCAGCTTAGGACAGGGAATCGAGTCGGAGACCCAGTACTTC
CDR3aa: CASSLGQGIESETQYF

len: 14
abundance: -
d_gene: -
j_gene: TRBJ2-7
v_gene: TRBV18
CDR3nt: TGTGCCAGCTCACCGGAACAGGAGAGGCACGAGCAGTACTTC
CDR3aa: CASSPEQERHEQYF

len: 13
abundance: -
d_gene: -
j_gene: TRBJ2-2
v_gene: TRBV27
CDR3nt: TGTGCCAGCAGTTTCTTCGGTGGCGGGGAGCTGTTTTTT
CDR3aa: CASSFFGGGELFF

len: 13
abundance: -
d_gene: TRBD1
j_gene: TRBJ1-1
v_gene: TRBV19
CDR3nt: TGTGCCAGTAGGGACAGGGGGTTTGCTGAAGCTTTCTTT
CDR3aa: CASRDRGFAEAFF

len: 15
abundance: -
d_gene: -
j_gene: TRBJ1-5
v_gene: TRBV6-1
CDR3nt: TGTGCCAGCAGTGAGCCCAGTTATAGCAATCAGCCCCAGCATTTT
CDR3aa: CASSEPSYSNQPQHF

len: 15
abundance: -
d_gene: -
j_gene: TRBJ2-3
v_gene: TRBV10-1
CDR3nt: TGCGCCAGCAGTGATCTAGCGCCGAGGGACGATACGCAGTATTTT
CDR3aa: CASSDLAPRDDTQYF

len: 15
abundance: -
d_gene: -
j_gene: TRBJ1-6
v_gene: TRBV6-5
CDR3nt: TGTGCCAGCAGTTACTCGGCCGGAGGCGTGGGACCCCTCCACTTT
CDR3aa: CASSYSAGGVGPLHF

len: 15
abundance: -
d_gene: TRBD1
j_gene: TRBJ1-6
v_gene: TRBV9
CDR3nt: TGTGCCAGCAGCGCAGGAGACAGGGGAAATTCACCCCTCCACTTT
CDR3aa: CASSAGDRGNSPLHF

len: 13
abundance: -
d_gene: -
j_gene: TRBJ1-2
v_gene: TRBV2
CDR3nt: TGTGCCAGCAGTACTCCTCCTAACTATGGCTACACCTTC
CDR3aa: CASSTPPNYGYTF

len: 13
abundance: once
d_gene: TRBD1
j_gene: TRBJ2-7
v_gene: TRBV10-1
CDR3nt: TGCGCCAGCAGTCCAGGACAGGCCTACGAGCAGTACTTC
CDR3aa: CASSPGQAYEQYF

len: 17
abundance: -
d_gene: -
j_gene: TRBJ1-4
v_gene: TRBV5-6
CDR3nt: TGTGCCAGCAGCCGAGGAGGGAGGGGACTACCTAATGAAAAACTGTTTTTT
CDR3aa: CASSRGGRGLPNEKLFF